One sample yielded the 8 T cell receptor beta chains listed below, sequenced in a study of shared clonotypes between healthy human individuals. The method was immunoSEQ multiplex PCR; TCRdb's version includes in-frame clones alone and lacks a portion of them. In the table there are approximately 500,000 clones, roughly 80% of which are singletons. The sequencing input was PBMCs. The origin of the receptors is a woman aged 40 to 55 in good health. Some clones in this sample may be carry-over from other donors' samples.

This rearrangement joins TRBV7-6 to TRBJ2-5; TRBD1 is a possible D gene (6 bases). The CDR3 runs 11 residues. Germline lookup yields CDR1 SGHVS and CDR2 FNYEAQ. The ends were cut back, 5 bases at V and 5 bases at J, with 6 bases in the middle. The CDR3 sequence is CASSTGETQYF. The DNA for the CDR3 is TGTGCCAGCAGCACAGGGGAGACCCAGTACTTC.

For this clone: Other DNA sequences in the same sample also yield this CDR3. V and J are TRBV28 and TRBJ2-5, with D possibly TRBD1 on 6 matching bases. Germline loops: CDR1 MDHEN, CDR2 SYDVKM. This CDR3 has 14 residues. Trimming removed 2 bases at V and 2 bases at J, with 9 bases between. The CDR3 sequence: CASSLGGQQETQYF. The CDR3 region has the DNA TGTGCCAGCAGTTTAGGCGGACAGCAAGAGACCCAGTACTTC. Based on the CDR3 plus reference TRBV28 and TRBJ2-5, the full variable domain is DVKVTQSSRYLVKRTGEKVFLECVQDMDHENMFWYRQDPGLGLRLIYFSYDVKMKEKGDIPEGYSVSREKKERFSLILESASTNQTSMYLCASSLGGQQETQYFGPGTRLLVL.

The V gene is TRBV2, the J gene TRBJ1-1, with D maybe TRBD1 (5 bases). The CDR3 loop spans 13 amino acids. In germline, CDR1 is SNHLY, CDR2 FYNNEI. Trimming left V 5 bases short and J 2 bases short, with 9 bases between. The chain's CDR3 is CASSQGINTEAFF. DNA for the CDR3: TGTGCCAGCAGTCAGGGAATCAACACTGAAGCTTTCTTT.

V gene TRBV7-2 combines with J gene TRBJ2-3, with 14 bases identical to TRBD2. The CDR3 loop spans 17 amino acids. J gave up 5 bases and V 0 bases, and 4 bases lay outside the gene matches. From germline, CDR1 is SGHTA and CDR2 FQGNSA. CDR3 sequence reads: CASSLAGTSGRRDTQYF. The DNA of the CDR3 is TGTGCCAGCAGCTTAGCTGGGACTAGCGGGAGAAGAGATACGCAGTATTTT.

The rearrangement joins TRBV7-2 to TRBJ2-2, with 9 bases that match TRBD2. Germline V CDR1 and CDR2: SGHTA, FQGNSA. This CDR3 contains 15 residues. The trim removed 6 bases at V and 6 bases at J, leaving 8 bases unmatched. The CDR3 sequence: CASRGTSNSAGELFF. The CDR3, as DNA: TGTGCCAGCAGAGGGACTAGCAATTCAGCCGGGGAGCTGTTTTTT.

In this sample, this clone turned up once. V usage is TRBV10-2 and J usage is TRBJ2-2; 10 bases fit TRBD2. The CDR3 spans 15 residues. V shed 5 bases and J 5 bases; nucleotides not matched to a gene: 5. The germline V gene has CDR1 WSHSY and CDR2 SAAADI. CDR3 DNA: TGCGCCAGCAGTCCCGGACTAGCGGAAACCGGGGAGCTGTTTTTT. Translating it yields CASSPGLAETGELFF.

V usage is TRBV15 and J usage is TRBJ2-1; tentatively, D is TRBD2 (5 bases). The V gene lost 3 bases and the J gene lost 6 bases, with 15 bases spanning the gap. Germline CDR1 is LNHNV and CDR2 is YYDKDF (reference sequence). This CDR3 is 15 amino acids long. Here the CDR3 reads CATSRGGGRGNEQFF. CDR3 DNA sequence: TGTGCCACCAGCAGGGGCGGAGGCCGGGGCAATGAGCAGTTCTTC.

The rearrangement joins TRBV14 to TRBJ2-7; TRBD1 is a possible D gene (6 bases). V was clipped by 5 bases and J by 3 bases, with 11 bases between them. Germline values: CDR1 SGHDN, CDR2 FVKESK. The CDR3 covers 13 residues. DNA of the CDR3: TGTGCCAGCAGCTCGGGACAATTCTACGAGCAGTACTTC. Translation gives CASSSGQFYEQYF.